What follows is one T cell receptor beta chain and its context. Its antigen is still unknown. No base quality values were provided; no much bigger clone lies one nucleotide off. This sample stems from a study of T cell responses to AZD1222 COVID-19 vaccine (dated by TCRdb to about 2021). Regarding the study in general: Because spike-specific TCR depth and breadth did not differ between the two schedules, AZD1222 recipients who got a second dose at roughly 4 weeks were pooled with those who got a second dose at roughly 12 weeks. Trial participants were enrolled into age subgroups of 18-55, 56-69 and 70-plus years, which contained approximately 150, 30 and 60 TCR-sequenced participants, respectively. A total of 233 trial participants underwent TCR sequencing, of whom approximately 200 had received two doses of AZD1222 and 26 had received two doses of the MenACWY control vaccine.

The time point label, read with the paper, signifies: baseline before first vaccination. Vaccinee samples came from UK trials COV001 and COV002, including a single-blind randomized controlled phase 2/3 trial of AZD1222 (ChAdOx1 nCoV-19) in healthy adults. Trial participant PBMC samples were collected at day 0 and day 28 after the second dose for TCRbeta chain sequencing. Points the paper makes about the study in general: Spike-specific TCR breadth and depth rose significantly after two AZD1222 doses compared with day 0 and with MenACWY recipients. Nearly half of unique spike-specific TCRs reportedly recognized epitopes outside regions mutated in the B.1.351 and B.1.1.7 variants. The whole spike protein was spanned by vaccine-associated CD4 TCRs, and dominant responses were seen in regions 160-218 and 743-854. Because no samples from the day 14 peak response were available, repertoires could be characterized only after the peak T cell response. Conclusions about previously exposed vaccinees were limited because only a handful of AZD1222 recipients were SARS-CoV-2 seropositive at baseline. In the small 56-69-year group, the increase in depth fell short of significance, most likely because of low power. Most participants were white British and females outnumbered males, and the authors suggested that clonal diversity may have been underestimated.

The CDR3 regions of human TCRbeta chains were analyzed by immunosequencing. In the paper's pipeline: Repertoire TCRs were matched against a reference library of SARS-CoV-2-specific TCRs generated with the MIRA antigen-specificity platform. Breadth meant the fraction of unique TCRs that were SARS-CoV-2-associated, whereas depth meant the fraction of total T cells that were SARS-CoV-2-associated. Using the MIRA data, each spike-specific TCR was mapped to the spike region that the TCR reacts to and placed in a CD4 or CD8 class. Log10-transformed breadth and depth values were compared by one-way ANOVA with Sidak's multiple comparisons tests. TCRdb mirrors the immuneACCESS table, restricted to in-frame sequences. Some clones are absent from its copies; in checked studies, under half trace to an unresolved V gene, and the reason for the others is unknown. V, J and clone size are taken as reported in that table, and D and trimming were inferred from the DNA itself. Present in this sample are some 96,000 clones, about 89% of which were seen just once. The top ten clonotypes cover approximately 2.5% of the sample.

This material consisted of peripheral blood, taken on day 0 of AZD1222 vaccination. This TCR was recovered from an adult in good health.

At the DNA level, the sequence is TGTGCCATCAGCGATTCGGAACCTCACTCCTACGAGCAGTACTTC. The translation is CAISDSEPHSYEQYF. Recombination joined TRBV10-3 with TRBJ2-7; the D gene identity is not certain. V gives up 6 bases and J gives up 0 bases, and the segment between their germline ends measures 15 bases. CDR1 and CDR2 (ENHRY, SYGVKD) derive from the germline V gene. The cysteine opens and the phenylalanine closes a CDR3 of 15 amino acids. Only CDR3 DNA is held: 45 bases, read in frame from base 1.